This is a list of T cell receptor beta chains from one sample in a study of breast tumors, draining lymph nodes, adjacent tissues. TCRdb fed the multiplex PCR reads into MiXCR, producing one record per CDR3 protein. This table holds about 100,000 distinct CDR3 sequences, 21% found once. Sequenced sample: axillary lymph node tissue. Receptors were obtained from a female donor with breast cancer. Some clones in this sample may be carry-over from other donors' samples. CDR3s include the opening cysteine and the closing phenylalanine or tryptophan. A D gene is named only where the DNA matches it firmly. Only part of the rows carry a size: once, few, many, or a class if the clone is expanded.

many 15 NA TRBJ2-7 TRBV5-1 TGCGCCAGCAGCCCGGCTTTGGGCCCCCAATACGAGCAGTACTTC CASSPALGPQYEQYF
many 16 TRBD1 TRBJ2-7 TRBV6-1 TGTGCCAGCAGTGCGTCAGGACAGGTTCCCCCCTACGAGCAGTACTTC CASSASGQVPPYEQYF
many 14 NA TRBJ2-1 TRBV7-9 TGTGCCAGCAGCTTAGGCAGGGACCACAATGAGCAGTTCTTC CASSLGRDHNEQFF
NA 12 NA TRBJ1-1 TRBV15 TGTGCCACCAGCATTGGGGGTACTGAAGCTTTCTTT CATSIGGTEAFF
many 12 NA TRBJ2-7 TRBV6-1 TGTGCCAGCAGTGAGAACATGTACGAGCAGTACTTC CASSENMYEQYF
NA 14 NA TRBJ1-6 TRBV6-5 TGTGCCAACCCTCGTTTGGCCCTATATTCACCCCCCCACTTT CANPRLALYSPPHF
many 14 NA TRBJ2-6 TRBV27 TGTGCCAGGGGCAGAAACTCTGGGGCCAACGTCCTGACTTTC CARGRNSGANVLTF
NA 16 NA TRBJ2-3 TRBV5-5 TGTGCCAGCAGCAGTCAGCCGGGACGGCACACAGATACGCAGTATTTT CASSSQPGRHTDTQYF
many 13 NA TRBJ2-1 TRBV29-1 TGCAGCGTTGTTAAGTTCTCCTACAATGAGCAGTTCTTC CSVVKFSYNEQFF
many 15 NA TRBJ2-7 TRBV7-3 TGTGCCAGCAGCTTATCGCCCGGGACAATATCTGTGCAGTACTTC CASSLSPGTISVQYF
NA 15 NA TRBJ2-3 TRBV12-3/TRBV12-4 TGTGCCAGCAGTTTAAGGTTTAGGGACACAGATACGCGGTATTTT CASSLRFRDTDTRYF
many 13 NA TRBJ2-7 TRBV20-1 TGCAGTGCGAGGACCACGGGCTCCTACGAGCAGTACTTC CSARTTGSYEQYF
many 14 NA TRBJ2-5 TRBV20-1 TGCAGTGCTACATCAGGGGTTACCGAAGAGACCCAGTACTTC CSATSGVTEETQYF
many 13 NA TRBJ2-7 TRBV27 TGTGCCAGCAGCTCCGGGACAACCTACGAGCAGTACTTC CASSSGTTYEQYF
many 14 TRBD1 TRBJ2-5 TRBV6-1 TGTGCCAGCAGTTCAGGACAGGGGGCAGAGACCCAGTACTTC CASSSGQGAETQYF
many 17 NA TRBJ2-2 TRBV9 TGTGCCAGCAGCGAGGGTCGAGGCAGGGGGAGGACCTGGGAGCTGTTTTTT CASSEGRGRGRTWELFF
many 17 NA TRBJ1-4 TRBV2 TGTGCCAGCAGTGTGGGGAGCGCGGGGCTGGCTAATGAAAAACTGTTTTTT CASSVGSAGLANEKLFF
many 18 NA TRBJ2-3 TRBV5-1 TGCGCCAGCAGCCCGACCCCTTTGGGCAGGGGAAGCACAGATACGCAGTATTTT CASSPTPLGRGSTDTQYF
many 14 NA TRBJ2-1 TRBV10-2 TGCGCCAGCAGTGAGATTCAGGGTTACAATGAGCAGTTCTTC CASSEIQGYNEQFF
many 14 NA TRBJ2-5 TRBV11-2 TGTGCCAGCAGCTCACAAGGGTTTGGGGAGACCCAGTACTTC CASSSQGFGETQYF
many 13 NA TRBJ2-4 TRBV9 TGTGCCAGCAGCGTAGGACTGGAAAACATTCAGTACTTC CASSVGLENIQYF
many 14 TRBD1 TRBJ2-7 TRBV12-3/TRBV12-4 TGTGCCAGCAGTGAGCCAGGGGGCAGGAACGAGCAGTACTTC CASSEPGGRNEQYF
NA 18 TRBD2 TRBJ2-1 TRBV10-3 TGTACCATCAGTGGGAGAGCGGGGGGACCTACAACTTACAATGAGCAGTTCTTC CTISGRAGGPTTYNEQFF
many 15 NA TRBJ1-2 TRBV9 TGTGCCAGCAGCGTAGCCGCGGGGGCCTACTATGGCTACACCTTC CASSVAAGAYYGYTF
NA 16 NA TRBJ2-7 TRBV12-3/TRBV12-4 TGTGCCAGCAGGATAGGGGGGGGCAGGAGCTCCTACGAGCAGTACTTC CASRIGGGRSSYEQYF
many 14 TRBD1 TRBJ2-7 TRBV6-5 TGTGCCAGCAGGGGGACAGTGAGCTCCTACGAGCAGTACTTC CASRGTVSSYEQYF
few 15 NA TRBJ2-4 TRBV5-1 TGCGCCAGCAGCTTGGAACCTCGGACAGTAAACATTCAGTACTTC CASSLEPRTVNIQYF
many 14 NA TRBJ1-3 TRBV3-1 TGTGCCAGCTCGAGGGGTTACTCTGGAAACACCATATATTTT CASSRGYSGNTIYF
NA 17 NA TRBJ2-5 TRBV11-2 TGTGCCAGCAGCCGACTGATTGATCCAAACCGACTGGGGACCCAGTACTTC CASSRLIDPNRLGTQYF
many 18 TRBD1 TRBJ2-1 TRBV4-1 TGCGCCAGCAGCCAGGTTCTCCGACAGGGGGCCTCCTACAATGAGCAGTTCTTC CASSQVLRQGASYNEQFF
many 14 TRBD1 TRBJ2-7 TRBV9 TGTGCCAGCAGCGCGGACAGGGGGCATTACGAGCAGTACTTC CASSADRGHYEQYF
many 19 NA TRBJ2-6 TRBV2 TGTGCCAGCAGTGACCAAGCGACGTGGGACGCAACTGTGGCCCACGTCCTGACTTTC CASSDQATWDATVAHVLTF
many 17 NA TRBJ2-6 TRBV19 TGTGCCAGTACGGGGGTTGGGACGTTCTCTGGGGCCAACGTCCTGACTTTC CASTGVGTFSGANVLTF
many 14 TRBD2 TRBJ2-3 TRBV10-3 TGTGCCACAGGGACTAGCGGGGGGCGGGATACGCAGTATTTT CATGTSGGRDTQYF
many 15 TRBD1 TRBJ1-5 TRBV11-2 TGTGCCAGCAGCTTAGAAGGGGGCTCCAATCAGCCCCAGCATTTT CASSLEGGSNQPQHF
many 15 NA TRBJ2-7 TRBV3-1 TGTGCCAGCAGCCAAGAACCGGGAGATTCCTACGAGCAGTACTTC CASSQEPGDSYEQYF
many 14 NA TRBJ1-2 TRBV5-6 TGTGCCAGCAGCTTTTCGGGGCGAAACTATGGCTACACCTTC CASSFSGRNYGYTF
many 14 TRBD1 TRBJ1-5 TRBV4-1 TGCGCCAGCAGCCCGACAGGGGTGAAACAGCCCCAGCATTTT CASSPTGVKQPQHF
many 13 NA TRBJ1-4 TRBV20-1 TGCAGTGCGCGGGACGGATATAATGAAAAACTGTTTTTT CSARDGYNEKLFF
few 16 TRBD2 TRBJ2-2 TRBV7-9 TGTGCCAGCAGTTCCGCGACTAGCGGGACCCTTGGGGAGCTGTTTTTT CASSSATSGTLGELFF
NA 14 NA TRBJ1-1 TRBV7-2 TGTGCCAGCAGCCCCCCATGGAAGAACACTGAAGCTTTCTTT CASSPPWKNTEAFF